This passage covers 7 T cell receptor beta chains from one sample sequenced in a study of identical twins. Each CDR3 protein is one row after TCRdb ran MiXCR on the 5' RACE reads. The sample consists of approximately 690,000 distinct CDR3 sequences, 5.5% to 6.5% of them appearing once. Sequencing was done on a sample of naive T cells sorted from blood. All receptors derive from a man aged 18-30 years in good health.

The chain has TRBV10-1 and TRBJ2-2; unclear D gene. Germline loops: CDR1 WNHNN, CDR2 SYGVQD (reference sequence). This CDR3 is 12 amino acids long. The germline V and J ends were trimmed by 7 bases and 5 bases, with 8 bases remaining between them. CDR3 bases: TGCGCCAGCACCCAAGGGACCGGGGAGCTGTTTTTT. This gives the protein CASTQGTGELFF.

The chain combines TRBV7-9 with TRBJ2-1; D not certain. This CDR3 comprises 17 residues. Germline loops: CDR1 SEHNR, CDR2 FQNEAQ (reference sequence). With 4 bases removed from V and 3 bases from J, the gap between germline ends came to 19 bases. The CDR3 reads CASSSRLLGSGYNEQFF. The CDR3 DNA is TGTGCCAGCAGCTCCCGGTTGTTAGGGTCGGGCTACAATGAGCAGTTCTTC.

This chain uses TRBV12-5 with TRBJ2-1; 7 bases fit TRBD1. Germline values: CDR1 LGHNT, CDR2 FRNRAP. The CDR3 consists of 14 residues. Trimming at V came to 5 bases and at J to 3 bases, leaving 4 bases not matched to a gene. CDR3 sequence reads: CASGARDSYNEQFF. CDR3 coding DNA: TGTGCTAGTGGTGCCCGGGACAGCTACAATGAGCAGTTCTTC.

The table lists this clonotype with a few counts. The chain is built from TRBV10-3 and TRBJ1-2; D is unclear. This CDR3 spans 15 amino acids. Germline V gives CDR1 ENHRY, CDR2 SYGVKD. The V end lost 4 bases, the J end lost 5 bases, and 17 bases lay between the germline ends. The CDR3 sequence is CAISGEGGRKYGYTF. The DNA for the CDR3 is TGTGCCATCAGTGGAGAGGGAGGCCGAAAATATGGCTACACCTTC.

The chain couples TRBV7-3 to TRBJ2-1, with 9 bases aligning to TRBD2. This CDR3 comprises 17 residues. V dropped 5 bases and J dropped 2; count of bases not matched to a gene: 10. Germline V gives CDR1 SGHTA, CDR2 FQGTGA. The CDR3: CASSPRASSGAYNEQFF. CDR3 nucleotides: TGTGCCAGCAGCCCCCGTGCGTCTAGCGGGGCCTACAATGAGCAGTTCTTC.

In its sample, this clonotype was seen many times. V and J are TRBV5-1 and TRBJ2-5, with 9 bases fitting TRBD1. The CDR3 sequence is 16 residues long. The trim removed 4 bases at V and 2 bases at J, leaving 9 bases unmatched. The germline gives CDR1 SGHRS, CDR2 YFSETQ. CDR3 sequence (DNA): TGCGCCAGCAGCAAAGGACAGGGGAGGGATCAAGAGACCCAGTACTTC. This translates into CASSKGQGRDQETQYF.

This clonotype was picked up many times. V and J are TRBV12-3 or TRBV12-4 and TRBJ2-7; D may match TRBD1 or TRBD2 (5 bases each). CDR3 size: 15 residues. V lost 6 bases and J lost 2, with 17 bases in between. Here the CDR3 DNA reads TGTGCCAGCAGGCTGGGACGGCAGGAAACCTACGAGCAGTACTTC. This encodes CASRLGRQETYEQYF.